These 28 T cell receptor beta chains were sequenced from one sample in a study of beta chain features in type 1 diabetes. Study-level results: Moderate but significant shortening of TCRB CDR3s was recorded in all four CD4+ subsets from Type 1 diabetes patients.

These receptors lack a known antigen. Expressed TCRB transcripts got sequenced, as all isolated RNA was reverse transcribed. TCRdb's copy holds only in-frame clones and misses some; the assay was immunoSEQ multiplex PCR. This table has some 250,000 clones, approximately 15% appearing once. Sequencing was performed on naive CD4+ T cells from blood. These receptors all come from a man aged 25 to 40 with type 1 diabetes.

In DNA form, the CDR3 reads TGTGCCAGCAGTTTCGGACCGGGACAGGGCTACGAGCAGTACTTC. It translates to CASSFGPGQGYEQYF. The chain is built from TRBV6-5 and TRBJ2-7; TRBD1 matches at 9 bases. The ends lost 4 bases at V and 3 bases at J; junction bases unmatched: 7. Germline V gene data show CDR1 as MNHEY and CDR2 as SVGAGI. This CDR3 has 15 amino acids.

In its sample, this clone was seen a few times. The chain combines TRBV30 with TRBJ2-3, with 12 bases lining up with TRBD2. This CDR3 has 17 amino acids. Germline values: CDR1 GTSNPN, CDR2 SVGIG (reference sequence). With 3 bases clipped from V and 3 bases from J, the junction kept 10 bases outside the gene matches. The CDR3 protein is CAWRLAGGRRGTDTQYF. The CDR3 DNA sequence: TGTGCCTGGAGACTAGCGGGGGGCCGCCGTGGAACAGATACGCAGTATTTT.

This chain uses TRBV4-2 with TRBJ2-3; 11 nucleotides agree with TRBD2. Trimming removed 3 bases from V and 0 bases from J; junction bases left unmatched: 17. The CDR3 has 21 amino acids. Per germline, CDR1 LGHNA and CDR2 YNFKEQ. DNA for the CDR3: TGTGCCAGCAGCCAGCCCACCGACTCCATAGCGGGGGGGCGGAGCACAGATACGCAGTATTTT. It is translated as CASSQPTDSIAGGRSTDTQYF.

This chain links TRBV23-1 with TRBJ1-5; D is possibly TRBD1 (6 bases). TRBV23-1 is an ORF for which the function is uncertain. With 4 bases removed from V and 0 bases from J, the gap between germline ends came to 22 bases. The CDR3 loop spans 19 amino acids. Here the CDR3 reads CASSPRANRVCYSNQPQHF. For the CDR3, the DNA is TGCGCCAGCAGTCCCCGAGCTAACAGGGTTTGCTATAGCAATCAGCCCCAGCATTTT.

The table lists this clone with a few counts. The V and J genes are TRBV29-1 and TRBJ1-1; the match to TRBD1 covers 8 bases. V shed 4 bases and J 3 bases; nucleotides not matched to a gene: 7. In germline, CDR1 is SQVTM, CDR2 ANQGSEA. The CDR3 contains 14 residues. CDR3 in amino acids: CSVAPQGVDTEAFF. DNA of the CDR3: TGCAGCGTTGCCCCACAGGGGGTTGACACTGAAGCTTTCTTT. The full variable domain, completed using reference TRBV29-1 and TRBJ1-1, is SAVISQKPSRDICQRGTSLTIQCQVDSQVTMMFWYRQQPGQSLTLIATANQGSEATYESGFVIDKFPISRPNLTFSTLTVSNMSPEDSSIYLCSVAPQGVDTEAFFGQGTRLTVV.

The chain recombines TRBV29-1 with TRBJ2-5, with 9 nucleotides matching TRBD2. With 3 bases clipped from V and 2 bases from J, the junction kept 7 bases outside the gene matches. Germline-derived CDR1 and CDR2 are SQVTM and ANQGSEA. The CDR3 length is 15 residues. Here the CDR3 DNA reads TGCAGCGTTGATCGAGGTAGCGGGAGACAAGAGACCCAGTACTTC. It specifies CSVDRGSGRQETQYF. Full variable domain (remainder filled in from reference TRBV29-1 and TRBJ2-5): SAVISQKPSRDICQRGTSLTIQCQVDSQVTMMFWYRQQPGQSLTLIATANQGSEATYESGFVIDKFPISRPNLTFSTLTVSNMSPEDSSIYLCSVDRGSGRQETQYFGPGTRLLVL.

This clone occurred a few times. CDR3 DNA: TGTGCCAGCAGCTTATACGAGGACACCGGGGAGCTGTTTTTT. Amino acid sequence: CASSLYEDTGELFF. V gene TRBV7-8 combines with J gene TRBJ2-2, with no clear D. The CDR3 runs 14 residues. V was cut by 2 bases and J by 3 bases, with 7 bases left in between. Germline CDR1 reads SGHVS; CDR2 reads FQNEAQ.

This clone was seen only once. This chain uses TRBV6-5 with TRBJ2-1; the D gene is possibly TRBD2 (6 bases). Germline V gene sequence: CDR1 MNHEY, CDR2 SVGAGI. The germline V and J ends were trimmed by 5 bases and 7 bases, with 9 bases remaining between them. The CDR3 contains 12 residues. This CDR3 reads CASSRDWNEQFF. The CDR3 nucleotides read TGTGCCAGCAGTCGGGACTGGAATGAGCAGTTCTTC.

The sample holds a few counts of this clone. This chain joins TRBV29-1 and TRBJ2-5, with a tentative D call TRBD2 (6 bases). Trimming took 4 bases from V and 3 from J, leaving 9 bases between them. Germline CDR1 and CDR2: SQVTM and ANQGSEA. This CDR3 comprises 12 residues. The CDR3 sequence is CSVAREEETQYF. The CDR3 nucleotides are TGCAGCGTTGCCAGGGAGGAAGAGACCCAGTACTTC.

In its sample, this clone was seen a few times. This chain uses TRBV7-9 with TRBJ1-6, with 7 bases aligning to TRBD1. With V trimmed by 3 bases and J by 5 bases, 4 bases remained unmatched. This CDR3 spans 15 amino acids. The germline CDR1 and CDR2 sequences are SEHNR and FQNEAQ (reference sequence). This chain's CDR3 is CASSLDRLHNSPLHF. The CDR3 region has the DNA TGTGCCAGCAGCTTGGACAGGCTCCATAATTCACCCCTCCACTTT. The variable domain in full, completed from reference TRBV7-9 and TRBJ1-6, reads DTGVSQNPRHKITKRGQNVTFRCDPISEHNRLYWYRQTLGQGPEFLTYFQNEAQLEKSRLLSDRFSAERPKGSFSTLEIQRTEQGDSAMYLCASSLDRLHNSPLHFGNGTRLTVT.

This clone was seen more than once but under ten times. The rearrangement links TRBV29-1 to TRBJ1-1; D is perhaps TRBD1 (5 bases). There are 13 residues in the CDR3. V shed 7 bases and J shed 1 base, with 13 bases lying between them. Germline V CDR1 and CDR2: SQVTM, ANQGSEA. The CDR3 DNA sequence: TGCAGCGCTCTCCCTAGGGGGAACACTGAAGCTTTCTTT. This gives the protein CSALPRGNTEAFF.

V is TRBV6-6 and J is TRBJ2-1; a weak D match, TRBD2 (5 bases). Trimming removed 6 bases at V and 0 bases at J, with 12 bases between. The germline V gene has CDR1 MNHNY and CDR2 SVGAGI (reference sequence). The CDR3 totals 15 residues. DNA of the CDR3: TGTGCCAGCAGCACCCTAGCCAACTCCTACAATGAGCAGTTCTTC. It is translated as CASSTLANSYNEQFF.

This clone turned up a few times. The rearrangement uses TRBV2 and TRBJ2-5, with D possibly being TRBD1 (6 bases). This CDR3 spans 13 amino acids. CDR1 is SNHLY and CDR2 is FYNNEI in the germline V gene. Deletions cut 1 base from V and 5 bases from J, with 8 bases between. The CDR3 region is CASSEGGRETQYF. The CDR3 DNA reads TGTGCCAGCAGTGAAGGGGGGCGGGAGACCCAGTACTTC.

The CDR3 is CASSSPRLAGDEETQYF. In DNA form, the CDR3 reads TGTGCCAGCAGCTCTCCCCGGCTAGCGGGGGATGAAGAGACCCAGTACTTC. The chain employs TRBV11-3 and TRBJ2-5, with TRBD2 matching over 10 bases. Germline V gives CDR1 SGHNT, CDR2 YENEEA. The V segment lost 4 bases and the J segment 3 bases; nucleotides outside the gene matches: 11. The CDR3 loop spans 17 amino acids. Drawing the rest from reference TRBV11-3 and TRBJ2-5, the complete variable domain is EAGVVQSPRYKIIEKKQPVAFWCNPISGHNTLYWYLQNLGQGPELLIRYENEEAVDDSQLPKDRFSAERLKGVDSTLKIQPAELGDSAVYLCASSSPRLAGDEETQYFGPGTRLLVL.

V and J are TRBV11-3 and TRBJ2-2; D uncertain. Germline lookup yields CDR1 SGHNT and CDR2 YENEEA. The CDR3 loop spans 11 amino acids. V was cut by 7 bases and J by 6 bases, with 6 bases left in between. CDR3 sequence reads: CASTLSGELFF. The CDR3 DNA is TGTGCCAGCACCCTCTCCGGGGAGCTGTTTTTT.

This clone appeared a few times. The CDR3 here is CASGGRQTYEQYF. The CDR3 nucleotides read TGTGCCAGCGGAGGACGCCAAACCTACGAGCAGTACTTC. The V call is TRBV13, the J call TRBJ2-7; maybe TRBD2 (5 bases). The V and J ends lost 8 bases and 2 bases respectively, with 13 bases between them. Germline V gene lookup returns CDR1 PRHDT and CDR2 FYEKMQ (reference sequence). The CDR3 has 13 amino acids.

There are a few counts of this clone. The chain combines TRBV30 with TRBJ1-4; weak D call: TRBD1 (5 bases). Germline V gene lookup returns CDR1 GTSNPN and CDR2 SVGIG (reference sequence). V gave up 0 bases and J gave up 4 bases, with 9 bases separating them. The length of the CDR3 is 14 residues. This CDR3 reads CAWSVQDLNEKLFF. In DNA form, the CDR3 reads TGTGCCTGGAGTGTACAGGACCTTAATGAAAAACTGTTTTTT.

In its sample, this clone was seen a few times. The chain joins TRBV30 to TRBJ2-3; 8 bases fit TRBD1. This CDR3 has 15 residues. J was trimmed by 3 bases and V by 4 bases; bases with no gene match: 9. Germline CDR1 reads GTSNPN; CDR2 reads SVGIG (reference sequence). Here the CDR3 reads CAWTSNTGGTDTQYF. In nucleotides, the CDR3 is TGTGCCTGGACGTCCAACACAGGGGGAACAGATACGCAGTATTTT.

The chain has TRBV29-1 and TRBJ2-6, with D possibly being TRBD2 (7 bases). V lost 6 bases and J 2 bases, leaving 11 bases between the germline ends. CDR1 is SQVTM and CDR2 is ANQGSEA in the germline V gene. This CDR3 has 14 residues. CDR3 loop: CSVHGGPGANVLTF. The CDR3 region has the DNA TGCAGCGTCCACGGGGGGCCTGGGGCCAACGTCCTGACTTTC.

The J gene is TRBJ2-3, the V gene TRBV5-1, with D possibly matching TRBD1 (6 bases). The CDR3 has 14 residues. The germline V gene encodes CDR1 SGHRS and CDR2 YFSETQ. With 4 bases removed from V and 3 bases from J, the gap between germline ends came to 12 bases. CDR3 DNA sequence: TGCGCCAGCAGCCCTCCAGGGGTTACAGATACGCAGTATTTT. Protein sequence: CASSPPGVTDTQYF.

The J gene is TRBJ2-2, the V gene TRBV30; D not certain. This CDR3 has 14 residues. Trimming left V 2 bases short and J 6 bases short, with 13 bases between. CDR1 and CDR2 (germline): GTSNPN, SVGIG (reference sequence). The chain's CDR3 is CAWSILQNAGELFF. CDR3 sequence (DNA): TGTGCCTGGAGTATTTTACAGAATGCCGGGGAGCTGTTTTTT.

The chain recombines TRBV30 with TRBJ2-3, with a weak D call TRBD1 (6 bases). This CDR3 contains 12 residues. In germline, CDR1 is GTSNPN, CDR2 SVGIG (reference sequence). V was shortened by 5 bases and J by 4 bases, with 10 bases between the two germline ends. The CDR3 sequence is CAWDTGSDTQYF. In DNA form, the CDR3 reads TGTGCCTGGGACACAGGGTCAGATACGCAGTATTTT.

V usage is TRBV28 and J usage is TRBJ1-5; D remains unclear. The germline CDR1 and CDR2 sequences are MDHEN and SYDVKM. The V and J ends lost 8 bases and 2 bases respectively, with 16 bases between them. The CDR3 runs to 15 residues. The CDR3 sequence is CASSGRTIGNQPQHF. CDR3 bases: TGTGCCAGCTCCGGGAGAACGATTGGCAATCAGCCCCAGCATTTT.

This chain connects TRBV2 to TRBJ2-7, with TRBD1 matching over 8 bases. This CDR3 contains 15 residues. The germline V gene has CDR1 SNHLY and CDR2 FYNNEI. With 4 bases clipped from V and 2 bases from J, the junction kept 7 bases outside the gene matches. CDR3 in amino acids: CASSGSQGGAYEQYF. The DNA of the CDR3 is TGTGCCAGCAGTGGATCACAGGGGGGAGCCTACGAGCAGTACTTC.

In its sample, this clone was seen a few times. The rearrangement uses TRBV30 and TRBJ2-3, with 7 nucleotides matching TRBD1. CDR1 GTSNPN and CDR2 SVGIG come from the germline V gene (reference sequence). V lost 0 bases to trimming and J lost 2 bases; unmatched junction nucleotides: 2. This CDR3 comprises 14 residues. CDR3 DNA: TGTGCCTGGAGTGTCGGGACAGACACAGATACGCAGTATTTT. Protein: CAWSVGTDTDTQYF.

This clone has a handful of counts. The V gene is TRBV5-8, the J gene TRBJ1-1; the D gene is possibly TRBD1 (5 bases). The CDR3 has 13 residues. Germline V gene data show CDR1 as SGHTS and CDR2 as YDEGEE. The ends were cut back, 2 bases at V and 6 bases at J, with 11 bases in the middle. The DNA of the CDR3 is TGTGCCAGCAGCTTCCTCGGGACTGCTGAAGCTTTCTTT. Residues: CASSFLGTAEAFF.

This sequence joins TRBV6-5 and TRBJ1-2, with a weak D call TRBD1 (6 bases). The V end lost 0 bases, the J end lost 8 bases, and 16 bases lay between the germline ends. The CDR3 length is 15 residues. Per the germline V gene, CDR1 is MNHEY and CDR2 is SVGAGI. The CDR3 loop is CASSYSLGQGFGYTF. CDR3 coding DNA: TGTGCCAGCAGTTACTCCCTTGGGCAGGGGTTCGGCTACACCTTC.

The V gene is TRBV4-2, the J gene TRBJ2-7; D possibly corresponds to TRBD2 (6 bases). Between the trimmed V and J ends, which lost 2 bases and 5 bases, there was a span of 10 bases. Germline-derived CDR1 and CDR2 are LGHNA and YNFKEQ. The CDR3 covers 13 residues. In nucleotides, the CDR3 is TGTGCCAGCAGCCAACAACTAGCCGACGAGCAGTACTTC. The encoded protein is CASSQQLADEQYF.